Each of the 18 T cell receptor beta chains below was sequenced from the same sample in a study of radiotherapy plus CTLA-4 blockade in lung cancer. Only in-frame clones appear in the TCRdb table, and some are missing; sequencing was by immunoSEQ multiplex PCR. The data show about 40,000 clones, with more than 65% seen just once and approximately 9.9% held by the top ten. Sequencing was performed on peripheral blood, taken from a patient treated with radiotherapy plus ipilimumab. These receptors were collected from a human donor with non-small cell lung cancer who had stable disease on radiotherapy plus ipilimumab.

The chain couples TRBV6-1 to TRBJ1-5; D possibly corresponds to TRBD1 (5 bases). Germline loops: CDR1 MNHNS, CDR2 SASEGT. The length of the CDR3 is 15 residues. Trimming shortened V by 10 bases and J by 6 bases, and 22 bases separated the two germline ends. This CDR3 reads CATSYSPGYGQPQHF. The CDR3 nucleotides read TGTGCCACCTCCTACAGCCCAGGGTACGGTCAGCCCCAGCATTTT.

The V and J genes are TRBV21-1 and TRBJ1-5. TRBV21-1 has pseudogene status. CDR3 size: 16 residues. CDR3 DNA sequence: TGTGCCAGCAGCCCTCCTCGGGGAGCTGGCAATCAGCCCCAGCATTTT. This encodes CASSPPRGAGNQPQHF.

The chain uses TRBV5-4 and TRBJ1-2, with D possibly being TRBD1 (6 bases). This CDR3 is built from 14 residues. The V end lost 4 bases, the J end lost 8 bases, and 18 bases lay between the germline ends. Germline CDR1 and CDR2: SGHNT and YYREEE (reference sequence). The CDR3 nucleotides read TGTGCCAGCAGCACACAGGGATCCCCCCGGGGCTACACCTTC. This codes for CASSTQGSPRGYTF.

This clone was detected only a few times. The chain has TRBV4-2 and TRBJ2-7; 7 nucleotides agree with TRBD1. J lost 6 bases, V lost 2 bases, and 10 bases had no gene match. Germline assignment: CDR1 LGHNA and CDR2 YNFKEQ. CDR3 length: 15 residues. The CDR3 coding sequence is TGTGCCAGCAGCCAATCTACAGGGGAAGATAGCGAGCAGTACTTC. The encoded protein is CASSQSTGEDSEQYF.

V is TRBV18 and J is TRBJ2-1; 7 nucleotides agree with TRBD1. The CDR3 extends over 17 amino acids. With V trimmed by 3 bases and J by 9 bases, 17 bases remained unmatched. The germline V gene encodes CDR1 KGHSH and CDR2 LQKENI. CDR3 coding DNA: TGTGCCAGCTCACCTTTTGCCTCAGGGAAGGGGGCAGGTGAGCAGTTCTTC. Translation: CASSPFASGKGAGEQFF.

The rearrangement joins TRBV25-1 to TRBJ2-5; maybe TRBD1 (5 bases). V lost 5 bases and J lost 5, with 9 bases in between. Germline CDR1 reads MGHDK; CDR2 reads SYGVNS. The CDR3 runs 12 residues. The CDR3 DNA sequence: TGTGCCAGCAGTTTGAAGGGGGAGACCCAGTACTTC. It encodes CASSLKGETQYF.

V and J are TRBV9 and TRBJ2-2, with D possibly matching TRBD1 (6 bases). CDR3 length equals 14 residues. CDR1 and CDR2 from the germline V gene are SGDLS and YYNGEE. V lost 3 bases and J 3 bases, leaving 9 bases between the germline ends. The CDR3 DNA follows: TGTGCCAGCAGCGCCACAGGGCACACCGGGGAGCTGTTTTTT. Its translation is CASSATGHTGELFF.

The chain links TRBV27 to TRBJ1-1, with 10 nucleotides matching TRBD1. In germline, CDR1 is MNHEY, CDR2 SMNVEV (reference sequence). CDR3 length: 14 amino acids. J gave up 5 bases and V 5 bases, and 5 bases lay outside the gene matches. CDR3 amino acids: CASSPGQGGTEAFF. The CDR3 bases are TGTGCCAGCAGTCCCGGACAGGGGGGGACTGAAGCTTTCTTT.

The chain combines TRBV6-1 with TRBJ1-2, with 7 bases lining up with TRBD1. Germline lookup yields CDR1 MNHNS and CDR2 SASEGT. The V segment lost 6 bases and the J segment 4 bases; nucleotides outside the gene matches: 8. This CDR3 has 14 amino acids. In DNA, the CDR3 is TGTGCCAGCAGCCGTTCACAGGGGCTCTATGGCTACACCTTC. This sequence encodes CASSRSQGLYGYTF.

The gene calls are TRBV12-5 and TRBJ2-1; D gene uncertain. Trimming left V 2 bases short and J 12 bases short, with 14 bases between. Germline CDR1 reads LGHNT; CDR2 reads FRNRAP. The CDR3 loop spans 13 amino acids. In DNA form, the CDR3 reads TGTGCTAGTGGTTTGCCCACTACTGAACGGCAGTTCTTC. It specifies CASGLPTTERQFF. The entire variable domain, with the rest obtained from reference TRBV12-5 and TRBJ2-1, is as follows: DARVTQTPRHKVTEMGQEVTMRCQPILGHNTVFWYRQTMMQGLELLAYFRNRAPLDDSGMPKDRFSAEMPDATLATLKIQPSEPRDSAVYFCASGLPTTERQFFGPGTRLTVL.

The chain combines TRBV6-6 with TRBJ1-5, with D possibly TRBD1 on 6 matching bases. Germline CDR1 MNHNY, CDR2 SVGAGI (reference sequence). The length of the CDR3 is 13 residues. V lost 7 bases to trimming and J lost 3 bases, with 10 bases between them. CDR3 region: CASKRQDNQPQHF. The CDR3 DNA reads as TGTGCCAGCAAAAGACAGGACAATCAGCCCCAGCATTTT.

The CDR3 protein is CASSVVLGDGELFF. The CDR3 region has the DNA TGCGCCAGCAGTGTGGTTCTAGGGGACGGGGAGCTGTTTTTT. The V and J genes are TRBV10-1 and TRBJ2-2, with a weak D call TRBD1 (5 bases). Trimming left V 4 bases short and J 7 bases short, with 13 bases between. The CDR3 runs to 14 residues. Germline V gene data show CDR1 as WNHNN and CDR2 as SYGVQD (reference sequence).

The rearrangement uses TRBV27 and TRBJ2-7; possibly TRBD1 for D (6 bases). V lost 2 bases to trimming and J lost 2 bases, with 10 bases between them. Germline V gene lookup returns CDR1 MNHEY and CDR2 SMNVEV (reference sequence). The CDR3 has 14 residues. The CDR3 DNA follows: TGTGCCAGCAGTTTAGGGTGGGGGCCCTACGAGCAGTACTTC. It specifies CASSLGWGPYEQYF.

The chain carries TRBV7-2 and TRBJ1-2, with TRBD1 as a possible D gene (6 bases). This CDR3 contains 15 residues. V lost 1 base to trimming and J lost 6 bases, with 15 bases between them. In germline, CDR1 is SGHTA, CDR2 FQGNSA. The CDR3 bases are TGTGCCAGCAGCTTAGTCAGGGGATCCCGAAATGGCTACACCTTC. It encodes CASSLVRGSRNGYTF.

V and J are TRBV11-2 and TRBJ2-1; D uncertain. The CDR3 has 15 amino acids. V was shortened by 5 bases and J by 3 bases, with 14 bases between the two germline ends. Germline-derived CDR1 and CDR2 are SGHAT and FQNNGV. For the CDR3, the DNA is TGTGCCAGCAGCGCCGTGGTCGGTATCTACAATGAGCAGTTCTTC. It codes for CASSAVVGIYNEQFF. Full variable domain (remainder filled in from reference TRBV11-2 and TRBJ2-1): EAGVAQSPRYKIIEKRQSVAFWCNPISGHATLYWYQQILGQGPKLLIQFQNNGVVDDSQLPKDRFSAERLKGVDSTLKIQPAKLEDSAVYLCASSAVVGIYNEQFFGPGTRLTVL.

CDR3 sequence reads: CASSLWHRGLGYGYTF. The CDR3 nucleotides read TGTGCCAGCAGTTTATGGCACAGGGGGCTGGGCTATGGCTACACCTTC. The chain uses TRBV28 and TRBJ1-2; TRBD1 matches 9 bases. This CDR3 contains 16 residues. V was pared by 0 bases and J by 4 bases, with 6 bases of the junction left unmatched. Germline V CDR1 and CDR2: MDHEN, SYDVKM.

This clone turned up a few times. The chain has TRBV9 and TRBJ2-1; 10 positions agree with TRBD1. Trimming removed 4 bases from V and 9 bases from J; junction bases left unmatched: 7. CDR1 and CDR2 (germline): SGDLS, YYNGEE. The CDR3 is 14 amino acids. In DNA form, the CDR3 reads TGTGCCAGCAGCATTGGACAGGGGGGAACTGAGCAGTTCTTC. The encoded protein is CASSIGQGGTEQFF.

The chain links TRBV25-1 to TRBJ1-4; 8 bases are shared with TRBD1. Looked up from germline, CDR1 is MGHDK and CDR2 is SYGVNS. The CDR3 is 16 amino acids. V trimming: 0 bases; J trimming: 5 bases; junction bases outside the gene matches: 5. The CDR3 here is CASSEYQGAINEKLFF. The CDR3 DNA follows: TGTGCCAGCAGTGAATATCAGGGGGCCATCAATGAAAAACTGTTTTTT.